Each of the 14 T cell receptor beta chains below was sequenced from the same sample in a study of blood T cell repertoires in COVID-19 (dated by TCRdb to about 2020). The method behind the library was the immunoSEQ multiplex PCR assay. TCRdb mirrors the immuneACCESS table, restricted to in-frame sequences. Some clones are absent from its copies; in checked studies, under half trace to an unresolved V gene, and the reason for the others is unknown. The sample table holds more than 75,000 clones, of which approximately 82% were seen once. The ten largest clones represent 10% of the sample. The sequenced material came from peripheral blood. Every receptor here comes from a man in his 60s with acute or convalescent COVID-19.

The chain employs TRBV6-1 and TRBJ2-3; D unclear. Germline V gene data show CDR1 as MNHNS and CDR2 as SASEGT. V dropped 2 bases and J dropped 6 bases, with 9 bases sitting between them. CDR3 length: 13 residues. The CDR3 DNA is TGTGCCAGCAGTGAAATGTCACTGGATACGCAGTATTTT. This encodes CASSEMSLDTQYF.

This clone was seen many times. The gene calls are TRBV5-1 and TRBJ2-3; D is perhaps TRBD2 (5 bases). Germline V gene data show CDR1 as SGHRS and CDR2 as YFSETQ. V was cut by 3 bases and J by 3 bases, with 11 bases left in between. The CDR3 is made up of 14 amino acids. In nucleotides, the CDR3 is TGCGCCAGCAGCTCCGTGGACTTAACAGATACGCAGTATTTT. Encoded protein: CASSSVDLTDTQYF.

This chain uses TRBV28 with TRBJ1-6; D may be TRBD1 (5 bases). Germline V gene data show CDR1 as MDHEN and CDR2 as SYDVKM. This CDR3 region has 13 residues. V was cut by 6 bases and J by 8 bases, with 11 bases left in between. The CDR3 sequence: CASSREEHSPLHF. The CDR3 nucleotides are TGTGCCAGCAGCAGGGAAGAACATTCACCCCTCCACTTT.

This clone turned up a few times. V and J are TRBV28 and TRBJ1-2; 7 bases match TRBD1. CDR3 length: 15 amino acids. The germline V gene encodes CDR1 MDHEN and CDR2 SYDVKM. The junction had 10 bases not matched to a gene; V was cut back by 7 bases and J by 2 bases. CDR3 region: CASTTGDRANYGYTF. The CDR3 DNA follows: TGTGCCAGCACTACAGGGGACCGGGCGAACTATGGCTACACCTTC.

The count of this clone is one. V gene TRBV19 combines with J gene TRBJ2-4; perhaps TRBD2 as D (6 bases). V was cut by 10 bases and J by 10 bases, with 23 bases left in between. From germline, CDR1 is LNHDA and CDR2 SQIVND (reference sequence). The CDR3 is made up of 14 amino acids. In DNA form, the CDR3 reads TGTGCCACCCAGCCAGGAGGGGCGACAGTTATTCAGTACTTC. It yields the protein CATQPGGATVIQYF.

This rearrangement joins TRBV7-3 to TRBJ2-5, with TRBD2 as a possible D gene (5 bases). This CDR3 is 14 amino acids long. V was trimmed by 2 bases and J by 4 bases, leaving 11 bases between them. Germline-derived CDR1 and CDR2 are SGHTA and FQGTGA. CDR3 coding DNA: TGTGCCAGCAGCTTACCGGGGAAGGGAGAGACCCAGTACTTC. Its translation: CASSLPGKGETQYF.

This clone was seen a single time. The chain recombines TRBV27 with TRBJ2-1; 11 bases agree with TRBD1. CDR3 length: 16 residues. CDR1 and CDR2 (germline): MNHEY, SMNVEV (reference sequence). J lost 6 bases, V lost 6 bases, and 10 bases had no gene match. The CDR3 DNA sequence: TGTGCCAGCAGAAAACTCGGGACAGGGGGTTCCAATGAGCAGTTCTTC. Protein: CASRKLGTGGSNEQFF.

The gene calls are TRBV6-5 and TRBJ1-2; D possibly corresponds to TRBD1 (5 bases). V was pared by 6 bases and J by 4 bases, with 12 bases between. This CDR3 has 13 residues. Per germline, CDR1 MNHEY and CDR2 SVGAGI. The CDR3 sequence is CASSSGHRYGYTF. Here the CDR3 DNA reads TGTGCCAGCAGCTCCGGACACCGCTATGGCTACACCTTC.

V usage is TRBV5-6 and J usage is TRBJ1-6, with TRBD1 as a possible D gene (5 bases). V lost 0 bases, J lost 13 bases, and 20 bases lay in between. Germline V gene sequence: CDR1 SGHDT, CDR2 YYEEEE. The CDR3 sequence is 16 residues long. The CDR3 loop reads CASSLVGARLQVPLHF. For the CDR3, the DNA is TGTGCCAGCAGCTTGGTAGGGGCTCGGCTCCAAGTCCCCCTCCACTTT.

V gene TRBV24-1 combines with J gene TRBJ1-1; D may be TRBD1 (5 bases). Germline lookup yields CDR1 KGHDR and CDR2 SFDVKD. The CDR3 totals 14 residues. V shed 1 base and J shed 10 bases, with 15 bases lying between them. The DNA of the CDR3 is TGTGCCACCAGTGATTTCACAAGGGACTCCGGAGCTTTCTTT. Residues: CATSDFTRDSGAFF.

This clone occurred once. This chain uses TRBV19 with TRBJ1-1, with a tentative D call TRBD1 (5 bases). The germline V gene encodes CDR1 LNHDA and CDR2 SQIVND (reference sequence). Trimming removed 6 bases from V and 5 bases from J, with 13 bases in between. This CDR3 region has 13 residues. The CDR3 region is CASSWGDFTEAFF. As DNA, the CDR3 is TGTGCCAGTAGCTGGGGCGATTTTACTGAAGCTTTCTTT.

The chain carries TRBV19 and TRBJ2-1; 8 nucleotides align to TRBD2. CDR3 length: 15 amino acids. J lost 8 bases, V lost 3 bases, and 9 bases had no gene match. CDR1 is LNHDA and CDR2 is SQIVND in the germline V gene (reference sequence). The CDR3 is CASSIKSGGPYEQFF. CDR3 DNA sequence: TGTGCCAGTAGTATCAAATCGGGGGGGCCCTATGAGCAGTTCTTC.

The chain joins TRBV5-1 to TRBJ2-7, with 10 bases aligning to TRBD2. V lost 3 bases and J lost 3; bases outside the gene matches: 3. In germline, CDR1 is SGHRS, CDR2 YFSETQ. This CDR3 is built from 14 residues. CDR3 region: CASSSTSGLYEQYF. The CDR3 nucleotides are TGCGCCAGCAGCTCGACTAGCGGGCTCTACGAGCAGTACTTC.

The rearrangement joins TRBV5-4 to TRBJ1-2; 7 nucleotides align to TRBD1. Germline CDR1 is SGHNT and CDR2 is YYREEE (reference sequence). The CDR3 spans 14 residues. V lost 0 bases, J lost 4 bases, and 3 bases stayed unmatched. CDR3 sequence reads: CASSLATGSYGYTF. The CDR3 bases are TGTGCCAGCAGCTTGGCGACAGGGAGCTATGGCTACACCTTC. Full variable domain (missing parts from reference TRBV5-4 and TRBJ1-2): ETGVTQSPTHLIKTRGQQVTLRCSSQSGHNTVSWYQQALGQGPQFIFQYYREEENGRGNFPPRFSGLQFPNYSSELNVNALELDDSALYLCASSLATGSYGYTFGSGTRLTVV.